The present T cell receptor (beta chain) was sequenced within a study of control samples from healthy donors and cancer patients. Assay used: immunoSEQ multiplex PCR; TCRdb lists only in-frame clones, some missing. The sample carries roughly 170,000 clones, 93% recorded once. Germline V gives CDR1 MNHEY, CDR2 SMNVEV (reference sequence). This CDR3 comprises 15 residues. J gave up 7 bases and V 6 bases, and 14 bases lay outside the gene matches. The chain uses TRBV27 and TRBJ1-2; TRBD1 agrees at 7 bases. The sequence came from a woman aged 60-75 years in good health. The sequenced sample was blood. CDR3 in amino acids: CASSDRRGAYSGYTF. The CDR3 region has the DNA TGTGCCAGCAGCGACCGCAGGGGGGCCTATAGTGGCTACACCTTC.